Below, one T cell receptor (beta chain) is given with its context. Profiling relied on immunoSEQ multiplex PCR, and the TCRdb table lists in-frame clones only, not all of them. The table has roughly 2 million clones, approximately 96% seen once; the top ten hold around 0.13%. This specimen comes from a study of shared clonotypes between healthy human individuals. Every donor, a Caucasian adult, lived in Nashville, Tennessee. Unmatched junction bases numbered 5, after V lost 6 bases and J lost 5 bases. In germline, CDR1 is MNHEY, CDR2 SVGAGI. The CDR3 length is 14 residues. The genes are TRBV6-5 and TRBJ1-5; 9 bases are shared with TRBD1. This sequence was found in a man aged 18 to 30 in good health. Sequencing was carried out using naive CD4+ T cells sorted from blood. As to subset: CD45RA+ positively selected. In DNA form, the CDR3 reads TGTGCCAGCAGGGGGACAGGGTGGGATCAGCCCCAGCATTTT. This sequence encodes CASRGTGWDQPQHF.